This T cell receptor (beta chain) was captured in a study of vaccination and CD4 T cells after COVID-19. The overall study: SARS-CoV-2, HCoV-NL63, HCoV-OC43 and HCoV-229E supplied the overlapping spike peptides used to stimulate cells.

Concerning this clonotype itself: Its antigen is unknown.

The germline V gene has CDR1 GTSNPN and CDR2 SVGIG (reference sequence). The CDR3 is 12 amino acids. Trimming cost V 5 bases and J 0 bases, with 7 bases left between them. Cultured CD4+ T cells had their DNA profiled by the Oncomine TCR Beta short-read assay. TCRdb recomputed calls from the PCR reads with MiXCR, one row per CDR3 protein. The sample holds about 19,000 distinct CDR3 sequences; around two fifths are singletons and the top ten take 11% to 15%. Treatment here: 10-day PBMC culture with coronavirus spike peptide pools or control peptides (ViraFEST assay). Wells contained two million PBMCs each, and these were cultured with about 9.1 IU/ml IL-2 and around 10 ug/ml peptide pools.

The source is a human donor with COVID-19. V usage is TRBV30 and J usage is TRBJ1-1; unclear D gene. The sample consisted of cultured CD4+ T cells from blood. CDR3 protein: CAWDGMNTEAFF. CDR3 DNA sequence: TGTGCCTGGGACGGGATGAACACTGAAGCTTTCTTT.